The 13 T cell receptor beta chains listed next were all sequenced from one sample in a study of blood T cell repertoires in COVID-19. The method was immunoSEQ multiplex PCR; TCRdb's version includes in-frame clones alone and lacks a portion of them. The table records over 200,000 clones, over 70% of them present only once. The sequencing input was peripheral blood. The receptors come from a man aged 35 to 55 with active or convalescent COVID-19.

The chain combines TRBV30 with TRBJ1-6, with unresolved D. This CDR3 is built from 13 residues. From germline, CDR1 is GTSNPN and CDR2 SVGIG (reference sequence). V lost 1 base and J 9 bases, leaving 10 bases between the germline ends. CDR3 sequence: CAWSDSHGSPLHF. CDR3 nucleotides: TGTGCCTGGAGTGACAGTCACGGTTCACCCCTCCACTTT.

The chain employs TRBV27 and TRBJ1-1; D might be TRBD1 (5 bases). V lost 6 bases and J lost 0, with 11 bases in between. Germline loops: CDR1 MNHEY, CDR2 SMNVEV (reference sequence). This CDR3 is 14 amino acids long. As DNA, the CDR3 is TGTGCCAGCAGCGTACAGGAACTGAACACTGAAGCTTTCTTT. Translation gives CASSVQELNTEAFF.

This clone was picked up one time. The chain recombines TRBV7-2 with TRBJ1-1; 9 bases align to TRBD1. Germline trimming cut 0 bases from V and 4 bases from J; bases unmatched to any gene: 3. Germline V lookup: CDR1 SGHTA, CDR2 FQGNSA. The CDR3 is 15 residues long. CDR3 sequence reads: CASSLAGQGITEAFF. CDR3 DNA: TGTGCCAGCAGCTTAGCGGGACAGGGTATCACTGAAGCTTTCTTT.

This sequence joins TRBV28 and TRBJ1-4; D not certain. Germline V lookup: CDR1 MDHEN, CDR2 SYDVKM. CDR3 length: 16 residues. Between the trimmed V and J ends, which lost 4 bases and 0 bases, there was a span of 12 bases. For the CDR3, the DNA is TGTGCCAGCAGTTCGCCGGACTGGTCAACTAATGAAAAACTGTTTTTT. Protein product: CASSSPDWSTNEKLFF.

This sequence joins TRBV6-5 and TRBJ1-1; 8 bases match TRBD1. The CDR3 has 16 amino acids. Germline V gives CDR1 MNHEY, CDR2 SVGAGI. With 2 bases clipped from V and 5 bases from J, the junction kept 10 bases outside the gene matches. CDR3 loop: CASSYGAGGGKTEAFF. In nucleotides, the CDR3 is TGTGCCAGCAGTTACGGGGCAGGGGGCGGAAAGACTGAAGCTTTCTTT.

V and J are TRBV7-2 and TRBJ2-7; D not certain. The CDR3 runs 14 residues. CDR1 is SGHTA and CDR2 is FQGNSA in the germline V gene. V was pared by 5 bases and J by 2 bases, with 13 bases between. CDR3 sequence: CASSPGYSTYEQYF. The CDR3 DNA follows: TGTGCCAGCAGCCCAGGCTACAGTACCTACGAGCAGTACTTC.

V and J are TRBV10-3 and TRBJ1-2, with TRBD1 matching 8 bases. CDR1 is ENHRY and CDR2 is SYGVKD in the germline V gene. The CDR3 runs 16 residues. With 4 bases clipped from V and 2 bases from J, the junction kept 9 bases outside the gene matches. CDR3 nucleotide sequence: TGTGCCATCAGTGGGACAGGGAATGGGCTGAACTATGGCTACACCTTC. Its protein product is CAISGTGNGLNYGYTF.

This chain uses TRBV10-3 with TRBJ1-3, with D tentatively TRBD1 (6 bases). Per the germline V gene, CDR1 is ENHRY and CDR2 is SYGVKD. CDR3 length equals 14 residues. Deletions cut 7 bases from V and 4 bases from J, with 14 bases between. CDR3 sequence (DNA): TGTGCCATCAAGGGAACAGGGCCCGGAAACACCATATATTTT. Protein sequence: CAIKGTGPGNTIYF.

Written as DNA, the CDR3 is TGTGCCAGCACGTCACCGGAACGGGGTGAGCAGTTCTTC. Translated, it gives CASTSPERGEQFF. V and J are TRBV27 and TRBJ2-1, with a weak D call TRBD2 (5 bases). Trimming left V 7 bases short and J 9 bases short, with 16 bases between. CDR1 MNHEY and CDR2 SMNVEV come from the germline V gene (reference sequence). The CDR3 length is 13 residues.

V usage is TRBV4-1 and J usage is TRBJ1-1; no clear D. V lost 0 bases and J 4 bases, leaving 12 bases between the germline ends. Germline V gene lookup returns CDR1 MGHRA and CDR2 YSYEKL. The CDR3 runs 15 residues. The CDR3 reads CASSQEYARGTEAFF. CDR3 sequence (DNA): TGCGCCAGCAGCCAAGAATATGCCCGGGGCACTGAAGCTTTCTTT.

This sequence joins TRBV7-9 and TRBJ1-1; the D gene is possibly TRBD1 (5 bases). V lost 0 bases and J lost 0, with 17 bases in between. The germline gives CDR1 SEHNR, CDR2 FQNEAQ (reference sequence). This CDR3 is 18 amino acids long. In DNA, the CDR3 is TGTGCCAGCAGCTTAGCCGGGCGGAGGGGCTTGGTGAACACTGAAGCTTTCTTT. It codes for CASSLAGRRGLVNTEAFF.

DNA of the CDR3: TGTGCCACCAGTGATTTCGGTCCCCAGGCGGGTGAGACCCAGTACTTC. This encodes CATSDFGPQAGETQYF. The chain has TRBV24-1 and TRBJ2-5, with a weak D call TRBD2 (5 bases). Trimming took 1 base from V and 5 from J, leaving 16 bases between them. CDR1 and CDR2 (germline): KGHDR, SFDVKD. CDR3 length equals 16 residues.

The rearrangement uses TRBV4-3 and TRBJ2-5; 10 bases agree with TRBD1. Germline lookup yields CDR1 LGHNA and CDR2 YSLEER. V trimming: 0 bases; J trimming: 4 bases; junction bases outside the gene matches: 5. This CDR3 is built from 16 residues. CDR3 DNA sequence: TGCGCCAGCAGCCAAGATTCGGGACAGGGGTCAGAGACCCAGTACTTC. It encodes CASSQDSGQGSETQYF.